Presented here are 30 T cell receptor beta chains from one specimen sequenced in a study of shared clonotypes between healthy human individuals. Repertoires were generated with immunoSEQ multiplex PCR, while TCRdb's copy carries only in-frame clones and drops some. The data contain 2,500,000 or so clones, 93% of them seen just once; the ten biggest clones take up approximately 0.36%. The sequenced material came from naive CD4+ T cells from PBMCs. As to subset: CD45RA+ positively selected. Source of these receptors: a man between 18 and 35 years old in good health. Some clones in this sample may be carry-over from other donors' samples.

V and J are TRBV19 and TRBJ2-3; D is possibly TRBD1 (5 bases). The length of the CDR3 is 15 residues. Germline V lookup: CDR1 LNHDA, CDR2 SQIVND (reference sequence). Trimming removed 3 bases at V and 0 bases at J, with 10 bases between. CDR3 DNA: TGTGCCAGTAGTATCCGACAGTCTAGCACAGATACGCAGTATTTT. Translating gives CASSIRQSSTDTQYF.

The chain employs TRBV28 and TRBJ1-5; no firm D call. The CDR3 sequence is 19 residues long. Germline V gene lookup returns CDR1 MDHEN and CDR2 SYDVKM. The V and J ends lost 3 bases and 0 bases respectively, with 21 bases between them. CDR3: CASSLSPGRTSNSNQPQHF. The CDR3 DNA reads TGTGCCAGCAGTTTGTCCCCGGGCCGAACGAGTAATAGCAATCAGCCCCAGCATTTT.

Comment on this clone: At the DNA level, this CDR3 is encoded by other sequences in the same sample as well. V and J are TRBV28 and TRBJ1-5; D ambiguous. Trimming removed 5 bases from V and 3 bases from J, with 11 bases in between. CDR3 length equals 14 residues. CDR1 and CDR2 (germline): MDHEN, SYDVKM. CDR3 sequence: CASSLSSSNQPQHF. DNA for the CDR3: TGTGCCAGCAGTCTCTCAAGCTCCAATCAGCCCCAGCATTTT.

V is TRBV19 and J is TRBJ1-1; D is undetermined. Germline V gene sequence: CDR1 LNHDA, CDR2 SQIVND (reference sequence). V shed 1 base and J shed 6 bases, with 15 bases lying between them. This CDR3 comprises 15 residues. The CDR3 spells CASSIVAAGSPEAFF. The CDR3 DNA is TGTGCCAGTAGTATAGTTGCCGCGGGCTCGCCTGAAGCTTTCTTT.

This clone was counted a single time. The chain links TRBV19 to TRBJ2-2; D possibly corresponds to TRBD1 (6 bases). The CDR3 covers 14 residues. Germline values: CDR1 LNHDA, CDR2 SQIVND (reference sequence). V was cut by 8 bases and J by 4 bases, with 14 bases left in between. CDR3 nucleotides: TGTGCCAGTCAACAGGGATGGGGCACCGGGGAGCTGTTTTTT. It is translated as CASQQGWGTGELFF.

This sequence joins TRBV5-8 and TRBJ1-5; D perhaps matches TRBD1 (6 bases). Germline loops: CDR1 SGHTS, CDR2 YDEGEE. Trimming cost V 4 bases and J 0 bases, with 11 bases left between them. The CDR3 has 15 residues. CDR3 coding DNA: TGTGCCAGCAGCAGGACAGCGGGTAGCAATCAGCCCCAGCATTTT. Residues: CASSRTAGSNQPQHF. The whole variable domain, remainder taken from reference TRBV5-8 and TRBJ1-5, is EAGVTQSPTHLIKTRGQQATLRCSPISGHTSVYWYQQALGLGLQFLLWYDEGEERNRGNFPPRFSGRQFPNYSSELNVNALELEDSALYLCASSRTAGSNQPQHFGDGTRLSIL.

The genes are TRBV28 and TRBJ1-2; no reliable D call. The germline V gene encodes CDR1 MDHEN and CDR2 SYDVKM. V lost 8 bases, J lost 4 bases, and 11 bases lay in between. The CDR3 is 12 residues long. The CDR3 loop is CASADGVYGYTF. CDR3 nucleotide sequence: TGTGCCAGCGCCGATGGAGTCTATGGCTACACCTTC.

The chain employs TRBV30 and TRBJ1-3; D not certain. The CDR3 is 14 amino acids. Germline CDR1 and CDR2: GTSNPN and SVGIG (reference sequence). V was cut by 1 base and J by 11 bases, with 18 bases left in between. As DNA, the CDR3 is TGTGCCTGGAGTGGACTGGGCGGGTCCAGCCCCATATATTTT. Protein product: CAWSGLGGSSPIYF.

Concerning this clone: This specimen includes other DNA sequences encoding the same CDR3. The chain links TRBV15 to TRBJ2-7; D call uncertain. The CDR3 loop spans 13 amino acids. Trimming removed 4 bases at V and 3 bases at J, with 10 bases between. Germline V gene data show CDR1 as LNHNV and CDR2 as YYDKDF (reference sequence). CDR3: CATSTRQGYEQYF. CDR3 nucleotide sequence: TGTGCCACCAGCACGCGGCAAGGCTACGAGCAGTACTTC.

The rearrangement uses TRBV5-6 and TRBJ1-1, with D possibly matching TRBD1 (6 bases). CDR3 size: 18 residues. Germline CDR1 SGHDT, CDR2 YYEEEE. V was trimmed by 0 bases and J by 0 bases, leaving 18 bases between them. CDR3 residues: CASSLVRWVTGMNTEAFF. CDR3 nucleotide sequence: TGTGCCAGCAGCTTGGTTCGGTGGGTGACAGGCATGAACACTGAAGCTTTCTTT. Combining the CDR3 with reference TRBV5-6 and TRBJ1-1 gives the whole variable domain DAGVTQSPTHLIKTRGQQVTLRCSPKSGHDTVSWYQQALGQGPQFIFQYYEEEERQRGNFPDRFSGHQFPNYSSELNVNALLLGDSALYLCASSLVRWVTGMNTEAFFGQGTRLTVV.

The chain combines TRBV5-4 with TRBJ2-2; D not resolved. With 5 bases removed from V and 5 bases from J, the gap between germline ends came to 10 bases. Per germline, CDR1 SGHNT and CDR2 YYREEE (reference sequence). This CDR3 contains 13 residues. The CDR3 DNA sequence: TGTGCCAGCAGTTCTGGGCCAACCGGGGAGCTGTTTTTT. Its translation is CASSSGPTGELFF.

The rearrangement joins TRBV28 to TRBJ1-2; D not certain. Between the trimmed V and J ends, which lost 5 bases and 2 bases, there was a span of 6 bases. Germline lookup yields CDR1 MDHEN and CDR2 SYDVKM. The CDR3 runs 12 residues. The CDR3 nucleotides are TGTGCCAGCAGTGACGGGAACTATGGCTACACCTTC. Amino acids: CASSDGNYGYTF.

The genes are TRBV5-1 and TRBJ1-5; no firm D call. Trimming took 4 bases from V and 3 from J, leaving 14 bases between them. Germline CDR1 and CDR2: SGHRS and YFSETQ. There are 15 residues in the CDR3. The CDR3 region is CASSVGHGLNQPQHF. CDR3 in DNA: TGCGCCAGCAGCGTGGGTCACGGACTCAATCAGCCCCAGCATTTT.

The V gene is TRBV7-6, the J gene TRBJ2-5; 9 bases fit TRBD1. Germline loops: CDR1 SGHVS, CDR2 FNYEAQ. This CDR3 is 15 amino acids long. V shed 0 bases, J shed 5 bases, and the junction held 4 bases outside the gene matches. In DNA, the CDR3 is TGTGCCAGCAGCTTAGCAGGACAGGGGAAGGAGACCCAGTACTTC. This encodes CASSLAGQGKETQYF.

This chain links TRBV2 with TRBJ2-2; 11 positions match TRBD2. Germline V gene sequence: CDR1 SNHLY, CDR2 FYNNEI. After removal of 5 bases from V and 3 bases from J, the junction contained 2 bases not matched to a gene. This CDR3 region has 15 residues. The CDR3 sequence: CASSRTSGHTGELFF. As DNA, the CDR3 is TGTGCCAGCAGTCGGACTAGCGGGCACACCGGGGAGCTGTTTTTT.

This chain joins TRBV7-9 and TRBJ1-4; the D is unclear. CDR3 length: 11 amino acids. Trimming pared 8 bases from V and 8 bases from J, leaving 9 bases between. In germline, CDR1 is SEHNR, CDR2 FQNEAQ (reference sequence). The CDR3 region has the DNA TGTGCCAGCGCTGATAGGGAAAAACTGTTTTTT. Translated, it gives CASADREKLFF.

The rearrangement joins TRBV6-1 to TRBJ2-7; 9 bases match TRBD1. Germline loops: CDR1 MNHNS, CDR2 SASEGT. This CDR3 has 15 amino acids. V shed 3 bases and J 2 bases; nucleotides not matched to a gene: 5. The CDR3 region has the DNA TGTGCCAGCAGTGAGTCGACAGGGGGACCCTACGAGCAGTACTTC. It specifies CASSESTGGPYEQYF.

In regard to this clone: Within the sample, other DNA sequences also encode this same CDR3. The chain recombines TRBV11-3 with TRBJ2-1; 9 nucleotides line up with TRBD1. The germline V gene encodes CDR1 SGHNT and CDR2 YENEEA. The CDR3 contains 15 residues. V was clipped by 3 bases and J by 1 base; unmatched bases: 1. The DNA of the CDR3 is TGTGCCAGCAGCTTGGGACAGGGTTCCTACAATGAGCAGTTCTTC. Translated: CASSLGQGSYNEQFF.

CDR3 in DNA: TGCAGCGTTGCTGACGGGCGCACAGATACGCAGTATTTT. The encoded protein is CSVADGRTDTQYF. The chain uses TRBV29-1 and TRBJ2-3; the D is unclear. V lost 4 bases and J lost 1, with 9 bases in between. Germline CDR1 is SQVTM and CDR2 is ANQGSEA. The length of the CDR3 is 13 residues.

This sequence joins TRBV4-3 and TRBJ2-5; the D gene is possibly TRBD2 (5 bases). The germline V gene has CDR1 LGHNA and CDR2 YSLEER. The V gene lost 0 bases and the J gene lost 5 bases, with 16 bases spanning the gap. The length of the CDR3 is 16 residues. CDR3 amino acids: CASSQDRGIGGETQYF. Written as DNA, the CDR3 is TGCGCCAGCAGCCAAGATCGAGGGATCGGCGGGGAGACCCAGTACTTC.

This chain links TRBV11-2 with TRBJ1-3, with D uncertain. The CDR3 loop spans 16 amino acids. Germline loops: CDR1 SGHAT, CDR2 FQNNGV. Deletions cut 1 base from V and 0 bases from J, with 10 bases between. The CDR3 DNA follows: TGTGCCAGCAGCTTAGTGGCTGGCAGCTCTGGAAACACCATATATTTT. This gives the protein CASSLVAGSSGNTIYF.

The chain links TRBV18 to TRBJ2-2, with D unclear. Germline CDR1 and CDR2: KGHSH and LQKENI. Trimming shortened V by 3 bases and J by 1 base, and 15 bases separated the two germline ends. The CDR3 contains 17 residues. This CDR3 is CASSPNLRVENTGELFF. CDR3 nucleotide sequence: TGTGCCAGCTCACCTAACCTTAGAGTAGAGAACACCGGGGAGCTGTTTTTT.

This chain joins TRBV2 and TRBJ2-7; D may be TRBD2 (5 bases). CDR3 length equals 11 residues. The V and J ends lost 8 bases and 6 bases respectively, with 11 bases between them. Germline V gene lookup returns CDR1 SNHLY and CDR2 FYNNEI. In DNA, the CDR3 is TGTGCCAGCGTTGAGGCGGGCGAGCAGTACTTC. It is translated as CASVEAGEQYF.

This clone was seen a single time. The chain carries TRBV18 and TRBJ2-3; D is perhaps TRBD1 (5 bases). CDR1 is KGHSH, CDR2 LQKENI, per germline. CDR3 length equals 14 residues. V was pared by 2 bases and J by 0 bases, with 6 bases between. CDR3 sequence: CASSPGASTDTQYF. The DNA for the CDR3 is TGTGCCAGCTCACCAGGGGCCAGCACAGATACGCAGTATTTT.

This clone turned up a few times. CDR3 coding DNA: TGCGCCAGCCCTCCTGGGAACACTGAAGCTTTCTTT. It specifies CASPPGNTEAFF. The chain combines TRBV23-1 with TRBJ1-1; D remains ambiguous. TRBV23-1 is an ORF, and what it does is uncertain. Trimming stripped 8 bases from V and 1 base from J, with 8 bases between. The length of the CDR3 is 12 residues.

In the case of this clone: Different DNA sequences within this sample yield the same CDR3. CDR3 sequence: CASSLGPEQYF. CDR3 coding DNA: TGCGCCAGCAGCTTGGGACCCGAGCAGTACTTC. V usage is TRBV5-1 and J usage is TRBJ2-7; D unresolved. The CDR3 runs 11 residues. Germline assignment: CDR1 SGHRS and CDR2 YFSETQ. The ends were cut back, 0 bases at V and 6 bases at J, with 4 bases in the middle. Full variable domain (rest looked up from reference TRBV5-1 and TRBJ2-7): KAGVTQTPRYLIKTRGQQVTLSCSPISGHRSVSWYQQTPGQGLQFLFEYFSETQRNKGNFPGRFSGRQFSNSRSEMNVSTLELGDSALYLCASSLGPEQYFGPGTRLTVT.

The chain couples TRBV19 to TRBJ2-2, with TRBD1 matching over 7 bases. The J segment lost 1 base and the V segment lost 4 bases, leaving 6 bases of the junction unmatched. Germline V CDR1 and CDR2: LNHDA, SQIVND (reference sequence). CDR3 length: 16 residues. The CDR3 DNA is TGTGCCAGTAGTAGTCCGGACAGGAGGAACACCGGGGAGCTGTTTTTT. Its translation: CASSSPDRRNTGELFF.

V and J are TRBV27 and TRBJ1-2, with no clear D. This CDR3 comprises 13 residues. The germline V gene has CDR1 MNHEY and CDR2 SMNVEV (reference sequence). V lost 6 bases, J lost 3 bases, and 11 bases lay in between. In DNA, the CDR3 is TGTGCCAGCAGCTCCCGTGGATACTATGGCTACACCTTC. Amino acid sequence: CASSSRGYYGYTF.

The genes are TRBV2 and TRBJ2-2; 9 bases match TRBD2. J was trimmed by 4 bases and V by 2 bases; bases with no gene match: 2. Germline V gene data show CDR1 as SNHLY and CDR2 as FYNNEI. The CDR3 is 15 residues long. CDR3 residues: CASSEIAGATGELFF. For the CDR3, the DNA is TGTGCCAGCAGTGAAATAGCGGGAGCCACCGGGGAGCTGTTTTTT.

The chain recombines TRBV5-4 with TRBJ1-1; maybe TRBD1 (5 bases). The germline gives CDR1 SGHNT, CDR2 YYREEE (reference sequence). The V end lost 0 bases, the J end lost 1 base, and 13 bases lay between the germline ends. The CDR3 has 16 amino acids. CDR3 DNA: TGTGCCAGCAGCTTGGGAGGGGCCACAGGGAACACTGAAGCTTTCTTT. Amino acid sequence: CASSLGGATGNTEAFF.